A single sample is the source of the 20 T cell receptor beta chains below, sequenced in a study of blood T cells in healthy people across ages. A second about 6 to 12 cycle PCR used barcoded and J-beta primers. TCRdb passed the 5' RACE reads through MiXCR, listing each CDR3 protein once. The sample gives some 890,000 distinct CDR3 sequences, about 28% of which show up once; 10% is in the top ten. The same data also contributed to another study, on T cells of mothers and their children.

The sequencing sample was made of blood. The receptors originated from a woman between 40 and 50 years old in good health.

The rearrangement links TRBV7-3 to TRBJ1-2, with 9 bases aligning to TRBD1. The CDR3 spans 16 residues. Germline loops: CDR1 SGHTA, CDR2 FQGTGA. The J segment lost 2 bases and the V segment lost 5 bases, leaving 9 bases of the junction unmatched. The CDR3 coding sequence is TGTGCCAGCAGCCCGACTCCCGGGACAGGGAACTATGGCTACACCTTC. Its translation is CASSPTPGTGNYGYTF.

There are a few counts of this clonotype. The chain employs TRBV5-4 and TRBJ1-4, with a weak D call TRBD1 (5 bases). V was pared by 5 bases and J by 2 bases, with 16 bases between. This CDR3 is built from 16 residues. CDR1 SGHNT and CDR2 YYREEE come from the germline V gene (reference sequence). This CDR3 reads CASSSYQGVTNEKLFF. CDR3 bases: TGTGCCAGCAGTTCCTACCAGGGCGTGACTAATGAAAAACTGTTTTTT.

In its sample, this clonotype was seen many times. The chain is built from TRBV27 and TRBJ2-7; D is unclear. The CDR3 totals 14 residues. Trimming removed 4 bases at V and 6 bases at J, with 16 bases between. Germline V lookup: CDR1 MNHEY, CDR2 SMNVEV (reference sequence). The CDR3 coding sequence is TGTGCCAGCAGTTCGAACAGAGTAAGTTTCGAGCAGTACTTC. Translating gives CASSSNRVSFEQYF.

The V and J genes are TRBV13 and TRBJ2-1; D is ambiguous. The length of the CDR3 is 16 residues. V was pared by 4 bases and J by 0 bases, with 13 bases between. The germline V gene has CDR1 PRHDT and CDR2 FYEKMQ (reference sequence). The CDR3 sequence is CASSSLRGYSYNEQFF. The CDR3 DNA reads as TGTGCCAGCAGCTCCCTCCGCGGATACTCCTACAATGAGCAGTTCTTC.

This clonotype was counted only a few times. V is TRBV5-6 and J is TRBJ2-7, with a possible D match to TRBD1 (6 bases). Germline lookup yields CDR1 SGHDT and CDR2 YYEEEE. This CDR3 is 17 amino acids long. Trimming left V 6 bases short and J 4 bases short, with 26 bases between. CDR3: CASTTFDYGGRLYEQYF. CDR3 bases: TGTGCCAGCACCACCTTCGATTATGGGGGCCGACTTTACGAGCAGTACTTC.

This clonotype turned up a few times. A much larger clonotype is one base distant, so this may be a read error. V usage is TRBV7-2 and J usage is TRBJ1-2; a weak D match, TRBD1 (5 bases). This CDR3 spans 13 amino acids. From germline, CDR1 is SGHTA and CDR2 FQGNSA. Between the trimmed V and J ends, which lost 5 bases and 2 bases, there was a span of 9 bases. CDR3 DNA: TGTGCCAGCAGCGCGGGACGGAACTATGGCTACACCTTC. Amino acids: CASSAGRNYGYTF.

CDR3 amino acids: CASSYSAWLAGVGDTQYF. As DNA, the CDR3 is TGTGCCAGCAGTTACTCAGCCTGGCTAGCGGGAGTCGGAGATACGCAGTATTTT. The J gene is TRBJ2-3, the V gene TRBV6-2 or TRBV6-3, with TRBD2 matching over 10 bases. The germline CDR1 and CDR2 sequences are MNHEY and SVGEGT. CDR3 length: 18 amino acids. The V and J ends lost 0 bases and 5 bases, in that order; junction bases with no gene match: 11.

This chain uses TRBV19 with TRBJ1-4; D is perhaps TRBD1 (6 bases). V was pared by 5 bases and J by 7 bases, with 14 bases between. The CDR3 has 14 amino acids. Looked up from germline, CDR1 is LNHDA and CDR2 is SQIVND (reference sequence). CDR3 bases: TGTGCCAGTAGTGTGCGGGGGGCCGCTGAAAAACTGTTTTTT. This codes for CASSVRGAAEKLFF.

The V gene is TRBV20-1, the J gene TRBJ1-5, with a tentative D call TRBD1 (5 bases). V was pared by 3 bases and J by 6 bases, with 12 bases between. The germline CDR1 and CDR2 sequences are DFQATT and SNEGSKA (reference sequence). The CDR3 is made up of 13 amino acids. The CDR3 is CSARGRYGQPQHF. The CDR3 DNA sequence: TGCAGTGCTAGGGGACGTTACGGTCAGCCCCAGCATTTT.

This clonotype showed up many times. The chain recombines TRBV29-1 with TRBJ2-7; the D is unclear. V lost 4 bases and J lost 0, with 10 bases in between. The CDR3 runs to 13 residues. Germline CDR1 reads SQVTM; CDR2 reads ANQGSEA. The DNA for the CDR3 is TGCAGCGTTGTAAAGGCCCACTCCTACGAGCAGTACTTC. Translation: CSVVKAHSYEQYF.

The sample holds a few counts of this clonotype. The chain joins TRBV11-2 to TRBJ2-3; D is possibly TRBD1 (6 bases). Germline assignment: CDR1 SGHAT and CDR2 FQNNGV. Deletions cut 5 bases from V and 2 bases from J, with 14 bases between. This CDR3 spans 15 amino acids. The CDR3 region is CASSGVGAVTDTQYF. In DNA form, the CDR3 reads TGTGCCAGCAGCGGGGTGGGGGCCGTCACAGATACGCAGTATTTT.

This clonotype was picked up a small number of times. V usage is TRBV7-2 and J usage is TRBJ1-2, with a tentative D call TRBD1 (5 bases). The CDR3 covers 15 residues. CDR1 SGHTA and CDR2 FQGNSA come from the germline V gene. The germline V and J ends were trimmed by 1 base and 8 bases, with 17 bases remaining between them. The CDR3 is CASSLVGQGGPGYTF. CDR3 nucleotide sequence: TGTGCCAGCAGCTTAGTAGGGCAGGGAGGGCCCGGCTACACCTTC.

This clonotype was picked up many times. The chain's CDR3 is CASSLQRDYGYTF. DNA of the CDR3: TGTGCCAGCAGCCTGCAGAGAGACTATGGCTACACCTTC. This chain joins TRBV7-2 and TRBJ1-2; no definite D call. CDR1 is SGHTA and CDR2 is FQGNSA in the germline V gene. The V end was cut by 5 bases, the J end by 3 bases, with 10 bases between. CDR3 size: 13 residues.

This chain connects TRBV21-1 to TRBJ2-1; TRBD2 is the table's D call and was not checked against the DNA. TRBV21-1 is listed as a pseudogene. The CDR3 consists of 16 residues. CDR3: CASSKAPGLFYNEQFF. The CDR3 bases are TGTGCCAGCAGCAAAGCTCCGGGACTTTTCTACAATGAGCAGTTCTTC.

The rearrangement uses TRBV28 and TRBJ1-2, with 10 bases fitting TRBD1. The CDR3 length is 14 residues. V lost 5 bases, J lost 7 bases, and 7 bases stayed unmatched. Germline values: CDR1 MDHEN, CDR2 SYDVKM. CDR3 DNA: TGTGCCAGCAGTCCAGGACAGGGGGGGGCTGGCTACACCTTC. This gives the protein CASSPGQGGAGYTF.

With respect to this clonotype: The junction does not match germline at one end; this may be a read error. The chain is built from TRBV10-3 and TRBJ2-3; TRBD1 agrees at 7 bases. CDR1 and CDR2 from the germline V gene are ENHRY and SYGVKD. The CDR3 spans 14 residues. The CDR3 DNA reads as TGTGCCGTCAGTGATCAGGGGGATAGGGATGCGCAGTATTTT. As protein: CAVSDQGDRDAQYF.

This clonotype came up a few times. This chain connects TRBV7-2 to TRBJ2-2; D is unclear. Germline loops: CDR1 SGHTA, CDR2 FQGNSA. Trimming removed 2 bases from V and 7 bases from J, with 14 bases in between. The length of the CDR3 is 15 residues. This CDR3 is CASSLRSSGLGELFF. In nucleotides, the CDR3 is TGTGCCAGCAGCTTAAGGTCCTCCGGGCTCGGGGAGCTGTTTTTT.

The chain uses TRBV15 and TRBJ1-5, with a tentative D call TRBD1 (5 bases). Trimming left V 2 bases short and J 5 bases short, with 16 bases between. The CDR3 covers 16 residues. In germline, CDR1 is LNHNV, CDR2 YYDKDF (reference sequence). This CDR3 is CATSRRDPGGDQPQHF. The CDR3 nucleotides are TGTGCCACCAGCAGACGGGACCCGGGAGGTGATCAGCCCCAGCATTTT.

As for this clonotype: A much larger clone differs by one base, so this may be a read error. The V gene is TRBV7-2, the J gene TRBJ1-2, with 9 bases that match TRBD1. Trimming at V came to 5 bases and at J to 7 bases, leaving 11 bases not matched to a gene. Looked up from germline, CDR1 is SGHTA and CDR2 is FQGNSA. The CDR3 has 15 residues. This chain's CDR3 is CASSQNPGTGSGYTF. CDR3 nucleotide sequence: TGTGCCAGCAGCCAGAACCCCGGGACAGGGAGTGGCTACACCTTC.

This clonotype showed up many times. The chain is built from TRBV28 and TRBJ2-3; D perhaps matches TRBD2 (6 bases). The CDR3 totals 15 residues. Trimming shortened V by 3 bases and J by 5 bases, and 15 bases separated the two germline ends. From germline, CDR1 is MDHEN and CDR2 SYDVKM. CDR3 residues: CASSFAQGGVDTQYF. Here the CDR3 DNA reads TGTGCCAGCAGTTTTGCGCAGGGAGGAGTAGATACGCAGTATTTT.